This T cell receptor (beta chain) was obtained from a study of glioma-infiltrating T cells. Using RNA template, CDR3s of TCR alpha and beta were amplified with iRepertoire arm-PCR. For one-step reverse transcription and amplification, roughly 100-400 ng of tissue mRNA or PBMC total RNA was used. TCRdb used MiXCR to reprocess the multiplex PCR reads, holding one entry per CDR3 protein. Of some 120,000 distinct CDR3 sequences listed, roughly 23% were seen once; the top ten hold around 15%. Per germline, CDR1 LGHNA and CDR2 YNFKEQ. The CDR3 runs to 13 residues. The V end lost 4 bases, the J end lost 8 bases, and 11 bases lay between the germline ends. Study-wide findings and caveats: Above-expected tissue-blood divergence occurred in all gliomas, most in low-grade ones. Very few CDR3 sequences were shared between tissue and blood.

The table lists this clonotype with many counts. No antigen is known for it. This chain connects TRBV4-2 to TRBJ1-4; unclear D gene. The receptor's source is a human donor with low-grade glioma or glioblastoma, undergoing nonglioma brain surgery, or in good health (not recorded which). The source material was glioma tissue, nonneoplastic brain tissue, or PBMCs (not recorded which). The CDR3 nucleotides are TGTGCCAGCAGCCCCGCGAGAAGGGAAAAACTGTTTTTT. It specifies CASSPARREKLFF.